Each of the 17 T cell receptor beta chains below was sequenced from the same sample in a study of CD8 T cells in Susac syndrome. The RNA, about 0.5 to 1 ug, was put through reverse transcription using random hexamers. MiXCR, applied by TCRdb to the immunoSEQ multiplex PCR reads, yields one record per CDR3 protein. The profile shows 150,000 to 200,000 distinct CDR3 sequences, roughly nine tenths of them singletons. The sample was CD4+ T cells from PBMCs. The receptor source for this set is a human donor in good health.

The rearrangement links TRBV7-9 to TRBJ2-1; D is perhaps TRBD1 (6 bases). The CDR3 totals 17 residues. The germline gives CDR1 SEHNR, CDR2 FQNEAQ (reference sequence). Trimming removed 1 base from V and 4 bases from J, with 17 bases in between. The CDR3 DNA sequence: TGTGCCAGCAGCTTAGGCCTATACAGGGCTCATTACAATGAGCAGTTCTTC. Translation: CASSLGLYRAHYNEQFF. Variable domain in full (rest from reference TRBV7-9 and TRBJ2-1): DTGVSQNPRHKITKRGQNVTFRCDPISEHNRLYWYRQTLGQGPEFLTYFQNEAQLEKSRLLSDRFSAERPKGSFSTLEIQRTEQGDSAMYLCASSLGLYRAHYNEQFFGPGTRLTVL.

V usage is TRBV28 and J usage is TRBJ2-7, with TRBD1 identical over 8 bases. The CDR3 extends over 13 amino acids. The J segment lost 4 bases and the V segment lost 9 bases, leaving 8 bases of the junction unmatched. Germline CDR1 MDHEN, CDR2 SYDVKM. CDR3 sequence: CASCTGGGYEQYF. The CDR3 region has the DNA TGTGCCAGTTGTACAGGGGGTGGATACGAGCAGTACTTC.

The chain employs TRBV2 and TRBJ1-1; the D is unclear. From germline, CDR1 is SNHLY and CDR2 FYNNEI. V lost 1 base and J lost 4, with 7 bases in between. There are 13 residues in the CDR3. CDR3 region: CASSEEGGTEAFF. The CDR3 DNA reads TGTGCCAGCAGTGAAGAGGGCGGCACTGAAGCTTTCTTT.

This chain uses TRBV2 with TRBJ1-1, with D perhaps TRBD1 (6 bases). The CDR3 totals 13 residues. The V gene's germline CDR1 is SNHLY and CDR2 FYNNEI. Trimming took off 4 bases at V and 5 bases at J, with 11 bases between the two ends. The CDR3 nucleotides read TGTGCCAGCAGTGTCGACAGGCGGACTGAAGCTTTCTTT. Protein sequence: CASSVDRRTEAFF.

The chain employs TRBV12-3 or TRBV12-4 and TRBJ2-7; no reliable D call. The CDR3 totals 14 residues. Trimming took 4 bases from V and 4 from J, leaving 14 bases between them. This CDR3 is CASSSSIQAYEQYF. Written as DNA, the CDR3 is TGTGCCAGCAGTTCCTCCATCCAGGCGTACGAGCAGTACTTC.

V and J are TRBV11-2 and TRBJ2-1; D gene ambiguous. V was trimmed by 3 bases and J by 4 bases, leaving 19 bases between them. The germline gives CDR1 SGHAT, CDR2 FQNNGV. The CDR3 sequence is 17 residues long. This chain's CDR3 is CASSFGASREWYNEQFF. The CDR3 nucleotides read TGTGCCAGCAGCTTCGGAGCCAGCCGCGAATGGTACAATGAGCAGTTCTTC.

This sequence joins TRBV20-1 and TRBJ2-1; 13 bases fit TRBD2. The CDR3 consists of 15 residues. Trimming at V came to 0 bases and at J to 5 bases, leaving 1 base not matched to a gene. The germline V gene has CDR1 DFQATT and CDR2 SNEGSKA (reference sequence). CDR3 loop: CSARDGLAGDNEQFF. The CDR3 nucleotides read TGCAGTGCTAGAGACGGACTAGCGGGAGACAATGAGCAGTTCTTC.

J is TRBJ2-3 and V is TRBV29-1, with D possibly TRBD2 on 5 matching bases. This CDR3 has 10 residues. The germline gives CDR1 SQVTM, CDR2 ANQGSEA. The V and J ends lost 6 bases and 7 bases respectively, with 8 bases between them. The CDR3 loop is CSVGENTQYF. DNA of the CDR3: TGCAGCGTGGGAGAGAATACGCAGTATTTT.

The V call is TRBV29-1, the J call TRBJ2-5, with 11 positions matching TRBD1. The ends lost 4 bases at V and 2 bases at J; junction bases unmatched: 3. The CDR3 contains 14 residues. Per the germline V gene, CDR1 is SQVTM and CDR2 is ANQGSEA. As DNA, the CDR3 is TGCAGCGTTGTGGACAGGGGGCGGCAAGAGACCCAGTACTTC. Amino acid sequence: CSVVDRGRQETQYF.

The rearrangement links TRBV6-5 to TRBJ1-5; D is undetermined. CDR3 length: 15 amino acids. CDR1 and CDR2 (germline): MNHEY, SVGAGI. V was cut by 6 bases and J by 7 bases, with 19 bases left in between. CDR3 in DNA: TGTGCCAGCAGCCCCATGATGGATCCGAAGCAGCCCCAGCATTTT. Encoded protein: CASSPMMDPKQPQHF.

The chain is built from TRBV7-2 and TRBJ2-5; 10 nucleotides align to TRBD2. The CDR3 runs to 17 residues. Trimming cost V 5 bases and J 2 bases; bases outside gene matches: 11. Germline V gene data show CDR1 as SGHTA and CDR2 as FQGNSA. This chain's CDR3 is CASSAQAGGPYQETQYF. CDR3 DNA sequence: TGTGCCAGCAGCGCCCAAGCGGGGGGGCCTTATCAAGAGACCCAGTACTTC.

The chain has TRBV28 and TRBJ2-7, with TRBD2 identical over 11 bases. Germline CDR1 reads MDHEN; CDR2 reads SYDVKM. V dropped 5 bases and J dropped 0; count of bases not matched to a gene: 3. There are 15 residues in the CDR3. The CDR3 protein is CASSLAGGISYEQYF. DNA of the CDR3: TGTGCCAGCAGTCTAGCGGGAGGAATCTCCTACGAGCAGTACTTC.

This clonotype was recorded only once. The V gene is TRBV20-1, the J gene TRBJ1-5; the D gene is possibly TRBD1 (5 bases). This CDR3 spans 14 amino acids. V dropped 1 base and J dropped 0 bases, with 7 bases sitting between them. Germline CDR1 reads DFQATT; CDR2 reads SNEGSKA (reference sequence). DNA for the CDR3: TGCAGTGCTAGAGGGGACGCTAGCAATCAGCCCCAGCATTTT. As protein: CSARGDASNQPQHF.

The V call is TRBV4-3, the J call TRBJ2-7; possibly TRBD2 for D (6 bases). Trimming removed 4 bases from V and 7 bases from J, with 17 bases in between. Germline V gives CDR1 LGHNA, CDR2 YSLEER. The length of the CDR3 is 14 residues. The CDR3: CASSLGRAAGEQYF. The CDR3, as DNA: TGCGCCAGCAGCCTTGGCAGGGCAGCGGGTGAGCAGTACTTC.

The chain recombines TRBV5-1 with TRBJ2-5; D might be TRBD2 (6 bases). The germline gives CDR1 SGHRS, CDR2 YFSETQ. The CDR3 has 15 amino acids. V was clipped by 3 bases and J by 2 bases, with 14 bases between them. The CDR3 here is CASSSLGTQQETQYF. CDR3 nucleotide sequence: TGCGCCAGCAGCTCGCTCGGGACTCAGCAAGAGACCCAGTACTTC.

This clonotype came up once. The genes are TRBV7-3 and TRBJ1-1, with no clear D. V lost 5 bases to trimming and J lost 0 bases, with 13 bases between them. CDR3 length: 15 amino acids. CDR1 is SGHTA, CDR2 FQGTGA, per germline. CDR3 in amino acids: CASSPQAVVNTEAFF. CDR3 nucleotides: TGTGCCAGCAGCCCCCAGGCCGTTGTGAACACTGAAGCTTTCTTT. Based on the CDR3 plus reference TRBV7-3 and TRBJ1-1, the full variable domain is GAGVSQTPSNKVTEKGKYVELRCDPISGHTALYWYRQSLGQGPEFLIYFQGTGAADDSGLPNDRFFAVRPEGSVSTLKIQRTERGDSAVYLCASSPQAVVNTEAFFGQGTRLTVV.

The rearrangement uses TRBV29-1 and TRBJ2-7, with 9 bases fitting TRBD1. The CDR3 is made up of 13 amino acids. Germline-derived CDR1 and CDR2 are SQVTM and ANQGSEA. With 4 bases clipped from V and 3 bases from J, the junction kept 4 bases outside the gene matches. DNA for the CDR3: TGCAGCGTTGCAACGACAGGGGGCTACGAGCAGTACTTC. It is translated as CSVATTGGYEQYF.